The 13 T cell receptor beta chains reported below all come from one sample, sequenced in a study of shared clonotypes between healthy human individuals. Only in-frame clones appear in the TCRdb table, and some are missing; sequencing was by immunoSEQ multiplex PCR. The data hold more than 500,000 clones, with about 95% observed a single time. Terminally differentiated effector memory CD45RA+ cells were excluded from the naive CD8 cells, which were CD45RO-negative and positively selected for CCR7. Sequenced: naive CD8+ T cells sorted from blood. The origin of the receptors is a woman in her twenties or thirties in good health.

The rearrangement uses TRBV4-2 and TRBJ2-7, with D possibly TRBD1 on 5 matching bases. From germline, CDR1 is LGHNA and CDR2 YNFKEQ. Trimming removed 5 bases from V and 5 bases from J, with 19 bases in between. The CDR3 covers 15 residues. CDR3 protein: CASSSMVQGRDEQYF. The CDR3 region has the DNA TGTGCCAGCAGCTCGATGGTCCAGGGCCGGGACGAGCAGTACTTC.

This chain links TRBV6-5 with TRBJ2-1, with 10 bases that match TRBD2. The trim removed 6 bases at V and 3 bases at J, leaving 5 bases unmatched. CDR1 and CDR2 (germline): MNHEY, SVGAGI. CDR3 size: 15 residues. The chain's CDR3 is CASRRTSGDYNEQFF. For the CDR3, the DNA is TGTGCCAGCAGGCGAACTAGCGGGGACTACAATGAGCAGTTCTTC.

This clone was seen just once. This sample also contains other DNA sequences that code for the same CDR3. The chain is built from TRBV28 and TRBJ2-2; D uncertain. Per the germline V gene, CDR1 is MDHEN and CDR2 is SYDVKM. The V end lost 5 bases, the J end lost 2 bases, and 0 bases lay between the germline ends. This CDR3 is 11 amino acids long. The CDR3 sequence: CASSNTGELFF. The CDR3 DNA reads as TGTGCCAGCAGTAACACCGGGGAGCTGTTTTTT.

V and J are TRBV7-9 and TRBJ2-7, with 7 bases aligning to TRBD2. Trimming took 0 bases from V and 7 from J; bases not matched to a gene: 9. The CDR3 consists of 15 residues. The V gene's germline CDR1 is SEHNR and CDR2 FQNEAQ (reference sequence). For the CDR3, the DNA is TGTGCCAGCAGCTTAGCAGACCGGGAGGTGGGGGAGCAGTACTTC. It codes for CASSLADREVGEQYF.

V gene TRBV11-2 combines with J gene TRBJ2-7; TRBD2 matches at 8 bases. The CDR3 is made up of 14 amino acids. Trimming took 5 bases from V and 3 from J; bases not matched to a gene: 6. Germline CDR1 and CDR2: SGHAT and FQNNGV. CDR3 DNA: TGTGCCAGCAGCGTCGGGAGGGCCGGCTACGAGCAGTACTTC. Protein product: CASSVGRAGYEQYF. The full variable domain, rest sourced from reference TRBV11-2 and TRBJ2-7, is EAGVAQSPRYKIIEKRQSVAFWCNPISGHATLYWYQQILGQGPKLLIQFQNNGVVDDSQLPKDRFSAERLKGVDSTLKIQPAKLEDSAVYLCASSVGRAGYEQYFGPGTRLTVT.

This clone was observed a single time. CDR3 region: CASRQTEMNTEAFF. CDR3 nucleotides: TGTGCCAGCAGGCAGACTGAAATGAACACTGAAGCTTTCTTT. The chain recombines TRBV5-5 with TRBJ1-1; unclear D gene. The germline V gene has CDR1 SGHKS and CDR2 YYEKEE (reference sequence). V shed 5 bases and J shed 0 bases, with 11 bases lying between them. The CDR3 covers 14 residues.

This clone is a singleton in its sample. The identical CDR3 is also encoded by other nucleotide sequences in the sample. J is TRBJ1-1 and V is TRBV6-5; D is uncertain. Germline V gene sequence: CDR1 MNHEY, CDR2 SVGAGI. The CDR3 consists of 11 residues. The ends were cut back, 4 bases at V and 3 bases at J, with 3 bases in the middle. CDR3 loop: CASSSYTEAFF. The CDR3 DNA follows: TGTGCCAGCAGTTCGTACACTGAAGCTTTCTTT.

This clone is a singleton in its sample. CDR3 protein: CAISEASYSGANVLTF. The DNA of the CDR3 is TGTGCCATCAGTGAGGCCTCCTACTCTGGGGCCAACGTCCTGACTTTC. This sequence joins TRBV10-3 and TRBJ2-6; D not resolved. Trimming shortened V by 2 bases and J by 0 bases, and 8 bases separated the two germline ends. Germline V gene sequence: CDR1 ENHRY, CDR2 SYGVKD. The CDR3 extends over 16 amino acids.

The chain employs TRBV29-1 and TRBJ1-1; 9 positions match TRBD1. V lost 6 bases to trimming and J lost 4 bases; unmatched junction nucleotides: 18. This CDR3 has 17 amino acids. CDR1 is SQVTM and CDR2 is ANQGSEA in the germline V gene. The CDR3 region is CSVRNRDRVGKGTEAFF. The CDR3 DNA sequence: TGCAGCGTCCGAAACCGGGACAGGGTGGGGAAAGGCACTGAAGCTTTCTTT.

J is TRBJ2-3 and V is TRBV19, with no clear D. There are 16 residues in the CDR3. The germline CDR1 and CDR2 sequences are LNHDA and SQIVND (reference sequence). Between the trimmed V and J ends, which lost 2 bases and 0 bases, there was a span of 12 bases. This CDR3 reads CASSIFVYSSTDTQYF. The CDR3 DNA follows: TGTGCCAGTAGTATATTCGTGTACTCTAGCACAGATACGCAGTATTTT. Together with reference TRBV19 and TRBJ2-3, the CDR3 gives the full variable domain: DGGITQSPKYLFRKEGQNVTLSCEQNLNHDAMYWYRQDPGQGLRLIYYSQIVNDFQKGDIAEGYSVSREKKESFPLTVTSAQKNPTAFYLCASSIFVYSSTDTQYFGPGTRLTVL.

This rearrangement joins TRBV7-9 to TRBJ2-5; 11 bases match TRBD2. V trimming: 0 bases; J trimming: 3 bases; junction bases outside the gene matches: 6. CDR1 is SEHNR, CDR2 FQNEAQ, per germline (reference sequence). The CDR3 is 17 amino acids. The CDR3, as DNA: TGTGCCAGCAGCTTAGCAACAGTAGCGGGAGGGAAAGAGACCCAGTACTTC. The encoded protein is CASSLATVAGGKETQYF.

The chain links TRBV7-6 to TRBJ1-4; perhaps TRBD1 as D (5 bases). The germline V gene has CDR1 SGHVS and CDR2 FNYEAQ. Trimming took 1 base from V and 5 from J, leaving 14 bases between them. The CDR3 runs 16 residues. The CDR3 is CASSLGRDLGNEKLFF. CDR3 DNA sequence: TGTGCCAGCAGCTTAGGCCGGGACCTCGGGAATGAAAAACTGTTTTTT.

The chain recombines TRBV9 with TRBJ2-2; TRBD2 agrees at 13 bases. V lost 4 bases, J lost 5 bases, and 11 bases stayed unmatched. The CDR3 is 18 amino acids. Per germline, CDR1 SGDLS and CDR2 YYNGEE. CDR3 in DNA: TGTGCCAGCAGCCCTCGGACTAGCGGGAGTCGGGCTACCGGGGAGCTGTTTTTT. It encodes CASSPRTSGSRATGELFF.